Presented here are 12 T cell receptor beta chains from one specimen sequenced in a study of blood T cell repertoires in COVID-19. Produced via immunoSEQ multiplex PCR; TCRdb's table is partial and in-frame only. The sample carries roughly 220,000 clones, less than 85% recorded once. Sequenced input: peripheral blood. The receptor source for this set is a woman between 70 and 85 years old with acute or convalescent COVID-19.

The chain combines TRBV11-2 with TRBJ2-5; 11 bases are a match to TRBD2. V shed 1 base, J shed 7 bases, and the junction held 5 bases outside the gene matches. The CDR3 length is 15 residues. CDR1 and CDR2 (germline): SGHAT, FQNNGV. The CDR3 region has the DNA TGTGCCAGCAGCTTAGCTCTAGCGGGAGGCGGGACCCAGTACTTC. This translates into CASSLALAGGGTQYF.

The J gene is TRBJ2-7, the V gene TRBV2; possibly TRBD1 for D (5 bases). Germline V gene lookup returns CDR1 SNHLY and CDR2 FYNNEI. The germline V and J ends were trimmed by 7 bases and 3 bases, with 10 bases remaining between them. This CDR3 comprises 12 residues. The CDR3 nucleotides read TGTGCCAGCAATCCCCAGGGCTACGAGCAGTACTTC. Translated, it gives CASNPQGYEQYF. Full variable domain (rest looked up from reference TRBV2 and TRBJ2-7): EPEVTQTPSHQVTQMGQEVILRCVPISNHLYFYWYRQILGQKVEFLVSFYNNEISEKSEIFDDQFSVERPDGSNFTLKIRSTKLEDSAMYFCASNPQGYEQYFGPGTRLTVT.

This chain joins TRBV11-1 and TRBJ2-1, with 14 bases lining up with TRBD2. The CDR3 runs to 15 residues. With 4 bases clipped from V and 8 bases from J, the junction kept 4 bases outside the gene matches. Germline lookup yields CDR1 SGHAT and CDR2 FQDESV (reference sequence). CDR3 in amino acids: CASSSGLAGVHEQFF. The CDR3 DNA reads TGTGCCAGCAGCTCGGGACTAGCGGGAGTCCATGAGCAGTTCTTC.

The CDR3 region is CASSPPDSVAPEAFF. The CDR3, as DNA: TGTGCCAGCAGTCCCCCCGACAGCGTAGCTCCTGAAGCTTTCTTT. The rearrangement uses TRBV27 and TRBJ1-1, with D possibly matching TRBD1 (5 bases). Trimming stripped 5 bases from V and 6 bases from J, with 19 bases between. Germline loops: CDR1 MNHEY, CDR2 SMNVEV (reference sequence). The CDR3 runs 15 residues.

The genes are TRBV3-1 (or the pseudogene TRBV3-2) and TRBJ2-2; 12 nucleotides align to TRBD2. This CDR3 is built from 16 residues. The germline V gene encodes CDR1 LGHDT and CDR2 YNNKEL (reference sequence). V was pared by 2 bases and J by 6 bases, with 4 bases of the junction left unmatched. CDR3 DNA: TGTGCCAGCAGCCAACTAGCGGGAGGGCCTGCCGGGGAGCTGTTTTTT. It translates to CASSQLAGGPAGELFF.

This clone was seen just once. The V call is TRBV5-1, the J call TRBJ2-1, with 16 bases identical to TRBD2. The V segment lost 2 bases and the J segment 7 bases; nucleotides outside the gene matches: 9. Germline CDR1 reads SGHRS; CDR2 reads YFSETQ. The CDR3 sequence is 18 residues long. DNA of the CDR3: TGCGCCAGCAGCTTATCGGGGACTAGCGGGAGGGCCGTTAATGAGCAGTTCTTC. Its translation: CASSLSGTSGRAVNEQFF.

Only one count was recorded for this clone. This sequence joins TRBV5-1 and TRBJ2-1, with TRBD2 identical over 7 bases. Germline V gene data show CDR1 as SGHRS and CDR2 as YFSETQ. Unmatched junction bases numbered 5, after V lost 7 bases and J lost 1 base. The CDR3 has 14 amino acids. CDR3 DNA sequence: TGCGCCAGCGGGGGTAGCGGGTCCTACAATGAGCAGTTCTTC. Its translation: CASGGSGSYNEQFF.

The gene calls are TRBV20-1 and TRBJ2-7; tentatively, D is TRBD2 (5 bases). V dropped 2 bases and J dropped 7 bases, with 9 bases sitting between them. Per germline, CDR1 DFQATT and CDR2 SNEGSKA (reference sequence). The CDR3 is 11 residues long. The CDR3 loop reads CSARTSGEQYF. The DNA of the CDR3 is TGCAGTGCTAGAACGAGCGGAGAGCAGTACTTC.

V gene TRBV5-1 combines with J gene TRBJ2-7, with TRBD1 as a possible D gene (5 bases). Trimming took 0 bases from V and 2 from J, leaving 12 bases between them. The CDR3 has 15 amino acids. Germline assignment: CDR1 SGHRS and CDR2 YFSETQ. The CDR3 loop is CASSLVAGSTYEQYF. The CDR3 DNA reads as TGCGCCAGCAGCTTGGTTGCAGGGTCGACCTACGAGCAGTACTTC. Combining the CDR3 with reference TRBV5-1 and TRBJ2-7 gives the whole variable domain KAGVTQTPRYLIKTRGQQVTLSCSPISGHRSVSWYQQTPGQGLQFLFEYFSETQRNKGNFPGRFSGRQFSNSRSEMNVSTLELGDSALYLCASSLVAGSTYEQYFGPGTRLTVT.

V usage is TRBV5-1 and J usage is TRBJ1-1; 7 nucleotides align to TRBD1. Germline CDR1 is SGHRS and CDR2 is YFSETQ. Losses at the gene ends were 3 bases for V and 0 bases for J; bases not matched to a gene: 5. The CDR3 length is 15 residues. The CDR3 nucleotides are TGCGCCAGCAGCTCGGACAGGCCCCTGAACACTGAAGCTTTCTTT. Translation gives CASSSDRPLNTEAFF.

The V and J genes are TRBV24-1 and TRBJ2-3; D unclear. V gave up 6 bases and J gave up 0 bases, with 12 bases separating them. The CDR3 consists of 15 residues. Germline lookup yields CDR1 KGHDR and CDR2 SFDVKD. Here the CDR3 reads CATSRSESSTDTQYF. The CDR3 nucleotides read TGTGCCACCAGTCGCTCAGAATCTAGCACAGATACGCAGTATTTT.

The chain employs TRBV9 and TRBJ2-3, with 12 nucleotides matching TRBD2. Germline V gene sequence: CDR1 SGDLS, CDR2 YYNGEE. V shed 3 bases and J 4 bases; nucleotides not matched to a gene: 3. The CDR3 consists of 15 residues. CDR3 coding DNA: TGTGCCAGCAGCGCCGGGACTAGCGGGCCAGATACGCAGTATTTT. It yields the protein CASSAGTSGPDTQYF.